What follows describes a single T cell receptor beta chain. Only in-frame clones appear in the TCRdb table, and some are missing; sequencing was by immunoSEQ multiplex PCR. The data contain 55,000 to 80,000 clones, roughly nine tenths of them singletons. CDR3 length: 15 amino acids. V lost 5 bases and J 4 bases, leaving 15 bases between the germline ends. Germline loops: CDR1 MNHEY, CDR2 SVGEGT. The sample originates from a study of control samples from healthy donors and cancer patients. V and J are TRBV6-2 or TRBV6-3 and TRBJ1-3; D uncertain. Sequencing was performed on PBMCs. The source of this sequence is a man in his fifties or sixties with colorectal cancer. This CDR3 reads CASSNGGPGGNTIYF. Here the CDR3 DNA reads TGTGCCAGCAGTAACGGAGGGCCGGGGGGAAACACCATATATTTT.